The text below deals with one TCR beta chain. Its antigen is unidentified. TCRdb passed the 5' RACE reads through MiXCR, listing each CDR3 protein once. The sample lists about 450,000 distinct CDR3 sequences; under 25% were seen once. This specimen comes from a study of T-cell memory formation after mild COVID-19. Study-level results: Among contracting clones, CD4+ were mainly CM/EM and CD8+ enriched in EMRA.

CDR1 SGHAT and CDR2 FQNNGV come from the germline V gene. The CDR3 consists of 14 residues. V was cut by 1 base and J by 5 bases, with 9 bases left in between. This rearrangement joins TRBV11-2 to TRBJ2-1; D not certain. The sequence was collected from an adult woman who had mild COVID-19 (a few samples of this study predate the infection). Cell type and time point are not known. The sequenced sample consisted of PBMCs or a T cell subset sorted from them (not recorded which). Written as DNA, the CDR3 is TGTGCCAGCAGCTTAGTTGGGTTCAACAATGAGCAGTTCTTC. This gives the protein CASSLVGFNNEQFF. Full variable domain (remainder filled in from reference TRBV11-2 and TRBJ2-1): EAGVAQSPRYKIIEKRQSVAFWCNPISGHATLYWYQQILGQGPKLLIQFQNNGVVDDSQLPKDRFSAERLKGVDSTLKIQPAKLEDSAVYLCASSLVGFNNEQFFGPGTRLTVL.